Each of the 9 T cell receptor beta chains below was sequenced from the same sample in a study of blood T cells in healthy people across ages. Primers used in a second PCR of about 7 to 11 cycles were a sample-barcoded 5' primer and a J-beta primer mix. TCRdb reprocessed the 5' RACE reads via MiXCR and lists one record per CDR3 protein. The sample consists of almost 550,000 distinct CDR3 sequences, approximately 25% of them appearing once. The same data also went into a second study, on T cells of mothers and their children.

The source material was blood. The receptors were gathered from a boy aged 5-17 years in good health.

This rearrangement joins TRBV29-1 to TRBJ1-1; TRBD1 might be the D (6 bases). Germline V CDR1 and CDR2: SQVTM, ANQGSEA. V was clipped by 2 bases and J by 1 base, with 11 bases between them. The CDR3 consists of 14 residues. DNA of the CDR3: TGCAGCGTTGAATCCCGGACAGCGAACACTGAAGCTTTCTTT. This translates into CSVESRTANTEAFF.

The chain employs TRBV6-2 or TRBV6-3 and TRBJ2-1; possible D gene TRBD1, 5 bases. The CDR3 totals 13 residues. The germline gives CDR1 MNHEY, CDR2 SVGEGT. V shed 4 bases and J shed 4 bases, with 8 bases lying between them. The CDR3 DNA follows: TGTGCCAGCAGTTCTGACAGATACAATGAGCAGTTCTTC. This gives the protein CASSSDRYNEQFF.

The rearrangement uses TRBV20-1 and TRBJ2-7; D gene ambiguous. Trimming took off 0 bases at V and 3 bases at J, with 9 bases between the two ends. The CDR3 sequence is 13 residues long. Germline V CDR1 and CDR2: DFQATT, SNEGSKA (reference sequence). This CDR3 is CSAREGTYYEQYF. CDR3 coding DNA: TGCAGTGCTAGAGAGGGCACCTACTACGAGCAGTACTTC.

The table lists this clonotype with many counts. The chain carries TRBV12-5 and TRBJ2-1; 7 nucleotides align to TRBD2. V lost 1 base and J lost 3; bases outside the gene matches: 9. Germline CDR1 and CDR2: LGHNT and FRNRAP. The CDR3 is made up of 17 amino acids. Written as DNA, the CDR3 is TGTGCTAGTGGTTTGGGTGTCGGGGAGGGACTCTACAATGAGCAGTTCTTC. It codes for CASGLGVGEGLYNEQFF.

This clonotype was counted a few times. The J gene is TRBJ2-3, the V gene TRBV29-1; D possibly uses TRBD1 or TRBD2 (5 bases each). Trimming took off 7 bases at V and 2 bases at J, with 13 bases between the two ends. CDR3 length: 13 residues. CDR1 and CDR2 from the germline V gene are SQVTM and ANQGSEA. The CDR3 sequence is CSGRDPNTDTQYF. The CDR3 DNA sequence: TGCAGCGGCCGGGACCCCAACACAGATACGCAGTATTTT.

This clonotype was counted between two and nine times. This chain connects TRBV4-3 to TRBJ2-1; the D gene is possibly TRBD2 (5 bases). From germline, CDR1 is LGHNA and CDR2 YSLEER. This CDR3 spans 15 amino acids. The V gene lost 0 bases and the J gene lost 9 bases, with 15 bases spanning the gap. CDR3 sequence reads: CASSQDLSRTFEQFF. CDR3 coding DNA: TGCGCCAGCAGCCAAGATCTGTCACGGACTTTTGAGCAGTTCTTC.

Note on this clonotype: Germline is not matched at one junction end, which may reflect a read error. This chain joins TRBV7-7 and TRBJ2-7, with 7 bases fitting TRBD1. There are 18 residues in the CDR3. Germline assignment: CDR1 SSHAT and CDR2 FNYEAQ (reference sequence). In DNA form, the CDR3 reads TGTGCTAGCAGCCCCTCAGACAGGGTCCTCGGCGGGCTCCGCGAGCAGTACTTC. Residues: CASSPSDRVLGGLREQYF.

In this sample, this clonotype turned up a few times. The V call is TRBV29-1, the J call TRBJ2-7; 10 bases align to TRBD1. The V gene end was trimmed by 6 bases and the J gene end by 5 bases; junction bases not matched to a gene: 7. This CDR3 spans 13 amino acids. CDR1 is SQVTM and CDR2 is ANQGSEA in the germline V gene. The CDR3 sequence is CSVWTGGRDEQYF. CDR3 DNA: TGCAGCGTCTGGACAGGGGGAAGGGACGAGCAGTACTTC.

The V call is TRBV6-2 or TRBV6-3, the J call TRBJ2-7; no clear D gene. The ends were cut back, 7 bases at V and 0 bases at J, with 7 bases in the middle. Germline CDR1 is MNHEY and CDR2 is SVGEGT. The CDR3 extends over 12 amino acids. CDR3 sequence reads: CASTPSSYEQYF. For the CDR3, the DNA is TGTGCCAGCACACCCAGCTCCTACGAGCAGTACTTC.